The 13 T cell receptor beta chains in this list originate from one sample, sequenced in a study of shared clonotypes between healthy human individuals. Profiling relied on immunoSEQ multiplex PCR, and the TCRdb table lists in-frame clones only, not all of them. The top ten clones hold around 1.8% of a sample with hundreds of thousands of clones, more than 70% of them seen once. The sample comprised memory CD4+ T cells sorted from blood. As for subset: CD45RA-negative fraction. The receptor source for this set is a woman aged 25 to 39 in good health.

The gene calls are TRBV7-6 and TRBJ2-6; 8 bases match TRBD2. There are 18 residues in the CDR3. Germline V gives CDR1 SGHVS, CDR2 FNYEAQ. V dropped 4 bases and J dropped 2; count of bases not matched to a gene: 10. CDR3 bases: TGTGCCAGCAGCTCGTTGGGGACTAGGGAAACTGGGGCCAACGTCCTGACTTTC. Its protein product is CASSSLGTRETGANVLTF.

This clone appeared once. One junction end does not reproduce the germline sequence, and a read error may be involved. The chain carries TRBV28 and TRBJ2-1; perhaps D is TRBD1 or TRBD2 (6 bases each). In germline, CDR1 is MDHEN, CDR2 SYDVKM. This CDR3 has 13 amino acids. The CDR3 loop is CASSYGGHELLVF. The CDR3 DNA is TGTGCCAGCAGTTACGGGGGCCACGAGTTACTGGTCTTC.

This sequence joins TRBV7-3 and TRBJ2-7; D gene unclear. In germline, CDR1 is SGHTA, CDR2 FQGTGA. Trimming shortened V by 5 bases and J by 6 bases, and 14 bases separated the two germline ends. The CDR3 runs to 13 residues. The chain's CDR3 is CASSQGPPGEQYF. For the CDR3, the DNA is TGTGCCAGCAGCCAAGGCCCTCCTGGCGAGCAGTACTTC.

The chain recombines TRBV18 with TRBJ2-7, with a possible D match to TRBD1 (6 bases). Trimming took off 0 bases at V and 4 bases at J, with 16 bases between the two ends. This CDR3 contains 16 residues. Looked up from germline, CDR1 is KGHSH and CDR2 is LQKENI. The CDR3 DNA follows: TGTGCCAGCTCACCACCTAGAGGGGGACCCTTGTACGAGCAGTACTTC. It translates to CASSPPRGGPLYEQYF. Supplemented by reference TRBV18 and TRBJ2-7, the full variable domain reads NAGVMQNPRHLVRRRGQEARLRCSPMKGHSHVYWYRQLPEEGLKFMVYLQKENIIDESGMPKERFSAEFPKEGPSILRIQQVVRGDSAAYFCASSPPRGGPLYEQYFGPGTRLTVT.

Comments on this clone: This sample also contains other DNA sequences that code for the same CDR3. The V call is TRBV5-1, the J call TRBJ1-1, with a possible D match to TRBD1 (6 bases). The CDR3 totals 13 residues. Germline V gene sequence: CDR1 SGHRS, CDR2 YFSETQ. V lost 2 bases to trimming and J lost 6 bases, with 11 bases between them. The CDR3 DNA sequence: TGCGCCAGCAGCTTAGCAGGGGCCCCTGAAGCTTTCTTT. Its translation: CASSLAGAPEAFF.

The rearrangement links TRBV7-6 to TRBJ2-1, with 9 bases matching TRBD2. CDR1 SGHVS and CDR2 FNYEAQ come from the germline V gene. The ends lost 5 bases at V and 8 bases at J; junction bases unmatched: 13. This CDR3 contains 16 residues. As DNA, the CDR3 is TGTGCCAGCAGCCGAGGAGCTAGCGGGATCGGCGATGAGCAGTTCTTC. Its translation is CASSRGASGIGDEQFF.

As concerns this clone: A read error may produce the germline difference seen at one junction end. V and J are TRBV30 and TRBJ1-3; possibly TRBD1 for D (6 bases). This CDR3 spans 11 amino acids. Germline V gene sequence: CDR1 GTSNPN, CDR2 SVGIG (reference sequence). CDR3 DNA sequence: TGTGCCTCCTCAAACTCCGGGGACATTCACTTT. It specifies CASSNSGDIHF.

This clone was recorded a few times. The chain combines TRBV25-1 with TRBJ2-7; TRBD1 matches at 10 bases. This CDR3 is 15 amino acids long. Germline CDR1 is MGHDK and CDR2 is SYGVNS. V was clipped by 1 base and J by 5 bases; unmatched bases: 5. CDR3 sequence (DNA): TGTGCCAGCAGTGAATTCGGGACAGGGGTGCACGAGCAGTACTTC. Protein: CASSEFGTGVHEQYF.

The chain combines TRBV30 with TRBJ1-2; 7 positions agree with TRBD1. V was pared by 8 bases and J by 2 bases, with 5 bases of the junction left unmatched. The V gene's germline CDR1 is GTSNPN and CDR2 SVGIG (reference sequence). This CDR3 has 12 amino acids. The CDR3 protein is CALSGQNYGYTF. The CDR3 DNA is TGTGCCCTTTCGGGACAGAACTATGGCTACACCTTC.

This clone occurred a few times. CDR3 residues: CASSPATTITDTQYF. The CDR3 nucleotides are TGCGCCAGCAGCCCCGCCACGACAATCACAGATACGCAGTATTTT. This sequence joins TRBV5-1 and TRBJ2-3; D remains unclear. This CDR3 has 15 amino acids. Germline V gives CDR1 SGHRS, CDR2 YFSETQ. V was cut by 4 bases and J by 2 bases, with 14 bases left in between.

The V call is TRBV4-1, the J call TRBJ2-7; D perhaps matches TRBD2 (5 bases). This CDR3 spans 14 amino acids. Trimming removed 4 bases from V and 0 bases from J, with 10 bases in between. From germline, CDR1 is MGHRA and CDR2 YSYEKL. The CDR3 bases are TGCGCCAGCAGCCCCCGGACTGGCTCCTACGAGCAGTACTTC. Translation gives CASSPRTGSYEQYF.

The rearrangement joins TRBV18 to TRBJ2-7; 7 nucleotides match TRBD1. This CDR3 spans 15 amino acids. Germline loops: CDR1 KGHSH, CDR2 LQKENI. J was trimmed by 0 bases and V by 3 bases; bases with no gene match: 5. The CDR3 reads CASSPLRDSSYEQYF. DNA of the CDR3: TGTGCCAGCTCACCCCTACGGGACAGCTCCTACGAGCAGTACTTC.

The genes are TRBV11-1 and TRBJ2-7; D is ambiguous. The V gene lost 8 bases and the J gene lost 3 bases, with 14 bases spanning the gap. This CDR3 is 13 amino acids long. CDR1 is SGHAT, CDR2 FQDESV, per germline (reference sequence). CDR3 loop: CASSPGVSYEQYF. In DNA form, the CDR3 reads TGTGCCAGCTCCCCGGGCGTAAGCTACGAGCAGTACTTC.